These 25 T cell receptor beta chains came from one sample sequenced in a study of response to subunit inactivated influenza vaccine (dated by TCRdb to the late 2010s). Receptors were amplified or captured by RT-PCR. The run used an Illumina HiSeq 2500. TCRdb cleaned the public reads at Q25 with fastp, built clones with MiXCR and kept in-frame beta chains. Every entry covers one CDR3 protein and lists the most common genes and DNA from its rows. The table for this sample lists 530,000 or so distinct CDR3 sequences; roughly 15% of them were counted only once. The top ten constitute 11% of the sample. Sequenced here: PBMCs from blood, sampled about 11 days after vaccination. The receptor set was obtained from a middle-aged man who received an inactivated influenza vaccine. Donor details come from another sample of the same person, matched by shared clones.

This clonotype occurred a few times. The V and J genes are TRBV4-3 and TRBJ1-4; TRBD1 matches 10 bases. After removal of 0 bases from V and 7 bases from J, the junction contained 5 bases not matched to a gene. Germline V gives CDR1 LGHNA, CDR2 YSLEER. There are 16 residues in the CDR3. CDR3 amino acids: CASSQDRQGAFEKLFF. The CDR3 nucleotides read TGCGCCAGCAGCCAAGATCGACAGGGGGCCTTTGAAAAACTGTTTTTT.

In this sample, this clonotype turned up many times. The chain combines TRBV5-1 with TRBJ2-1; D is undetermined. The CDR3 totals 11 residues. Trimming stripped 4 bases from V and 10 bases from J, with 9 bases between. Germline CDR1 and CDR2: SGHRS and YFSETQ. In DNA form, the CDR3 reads TGCGCCAGCAGCCGCTCAGGAGAGCAGTTCTTC. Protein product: CASSRSGEQFF.

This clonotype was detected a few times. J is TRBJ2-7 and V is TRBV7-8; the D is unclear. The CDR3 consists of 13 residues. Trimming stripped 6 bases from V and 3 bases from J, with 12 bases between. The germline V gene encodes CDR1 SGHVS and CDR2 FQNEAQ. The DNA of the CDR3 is TGTGCCAGCAGTCACCCCGGCGTCTACGAGCAGTACTTC. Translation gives CASSHPGVYEQYF.

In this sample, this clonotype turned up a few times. The DNA for the CDR3 is TGCGCCAGCAGGGATTTATTAACGCAGTATTTT. As protein: CASRDLLTQYF. This chain joins TRBV5-1 and TRBJ2-3; D not certain. Germline lookup yields CDR1 SGHRS and CDR2 YFSETQ. Trimming pared 5 bases from V and 9 bases from J, leaving 10 bases between. The CDR3 covers 11 residues.

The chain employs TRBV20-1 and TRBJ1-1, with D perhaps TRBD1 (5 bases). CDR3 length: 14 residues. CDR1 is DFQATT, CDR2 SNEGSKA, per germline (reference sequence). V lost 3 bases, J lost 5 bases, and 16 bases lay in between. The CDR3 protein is CSARPSGKGTEAFF. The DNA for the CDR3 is TGCAGTGCTAGGCCATCAGGGAAGGGTACTGAAGCTTTCTTT.

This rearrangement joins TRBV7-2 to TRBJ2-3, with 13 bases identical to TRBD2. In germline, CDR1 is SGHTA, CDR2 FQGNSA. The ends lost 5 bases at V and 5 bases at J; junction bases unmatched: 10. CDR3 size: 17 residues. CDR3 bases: TGTGCCAGCAGCGAGACTAGCGGGAGGTTCGGGGGAGATACGCAGTATTTT. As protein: CASSETSGRFGGDTQYF.

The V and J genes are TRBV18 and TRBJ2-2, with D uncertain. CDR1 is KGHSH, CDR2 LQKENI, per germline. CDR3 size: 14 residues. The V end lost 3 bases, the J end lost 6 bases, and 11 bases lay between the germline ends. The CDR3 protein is CASSPDLASGELFF. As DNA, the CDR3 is TGTGCCAGCTCACCTGATTTGGCGTCCGGGGAGCTGTTTTTT. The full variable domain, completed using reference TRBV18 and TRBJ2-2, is NAGVMQNPRHLVRRRGQEARLRCSPMKGHSHVYWYRQLPEEGLKFMVYLQKENIIDESGMPKERFSAEFPKEGPSILRIQQVVRGDSAAYFCASSPDLASGELFFGEGSRLTVL.

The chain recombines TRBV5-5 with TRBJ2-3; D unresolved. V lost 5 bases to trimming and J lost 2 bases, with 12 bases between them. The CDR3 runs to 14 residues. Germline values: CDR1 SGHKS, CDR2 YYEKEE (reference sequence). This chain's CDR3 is CASRGLDVTDTQYF. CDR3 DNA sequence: TGTGCCAGCAGGGGGTTGGACGTCACAGATACGCAGTATTTT.

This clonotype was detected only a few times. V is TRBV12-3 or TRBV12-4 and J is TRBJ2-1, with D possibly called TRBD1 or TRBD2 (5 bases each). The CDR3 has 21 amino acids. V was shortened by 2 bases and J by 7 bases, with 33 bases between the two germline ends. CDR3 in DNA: TGTGCCAGCAGTTTAACCTGGTCTAGGCCGAGAACACGGGGCCCAAGTAATGAGCAGTTCTTC. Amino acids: CASSLTWSRPRTRGPSNEQFF.

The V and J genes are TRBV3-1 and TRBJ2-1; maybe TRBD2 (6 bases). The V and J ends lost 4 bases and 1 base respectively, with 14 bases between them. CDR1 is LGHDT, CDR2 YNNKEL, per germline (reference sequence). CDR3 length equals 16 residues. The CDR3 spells CASSLTSAGSYNEQFF. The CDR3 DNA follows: TGTGCCAGCAGCCTGACGTCAGCGGGTTCCTACAATGAGCAGTTCTTC.

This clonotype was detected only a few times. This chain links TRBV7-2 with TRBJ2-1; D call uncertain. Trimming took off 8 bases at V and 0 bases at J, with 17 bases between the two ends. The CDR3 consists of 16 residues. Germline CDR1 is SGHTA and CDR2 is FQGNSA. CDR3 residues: CASLLTSLGSYNEQFF. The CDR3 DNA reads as TGTGCCAGCCTTCTCACGTCCCTCGGCTCCTACAATGAGCAGTTCTTC.

The CDR3 nucleotides read TGCGCCAGCAGTAAAAACCTGGGGGGATTCTACGAGCAGTACTTC. Its protein is CASSKNLGGFYEQYF. This chain connects TRBV5-1 to TRBJ2-7; D is possibly TRBD2 (6 bases). V gave up 5 bases and J gave up 3 bases, with 18 bases separating them. The CDR3 spans 15 residues. Per germline, CDR1 SGHRS and CDR2 YFSETQ.

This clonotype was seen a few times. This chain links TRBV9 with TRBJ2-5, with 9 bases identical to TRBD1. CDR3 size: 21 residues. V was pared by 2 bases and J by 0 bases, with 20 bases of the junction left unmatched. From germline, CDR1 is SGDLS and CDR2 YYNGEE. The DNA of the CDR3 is TGTGCCAGCAGCGTCCGGGACAGGGAATCCTCACACGGTTTGTACCAAGAGACCCAGTACTTC. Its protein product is CASSVRDRESSHGLYQETQYF.

As DNA, the CDR3 is TGTGCCAGCAGCTTACTGGGGGGACTAAAGAATAATTCACCCCTCCACTTT. Its translation is CASSLLGGLKNNSPLHF. The chain links TRBV7-9 to TRBJ1-6; TRBD1 might be the D (5 bases). Germline CDR1 is SEHNR and CDR2 is FQNEAQ (reference sequence). This CDR3 comprises 17 residues. With 2 bases removed from V and 5 bases from J, the gap between germline ends came to 16 bases.

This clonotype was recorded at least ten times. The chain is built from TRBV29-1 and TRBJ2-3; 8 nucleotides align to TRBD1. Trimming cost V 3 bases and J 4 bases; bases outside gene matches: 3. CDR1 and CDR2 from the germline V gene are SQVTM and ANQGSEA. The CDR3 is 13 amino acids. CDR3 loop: CSVDRGQSDTQYF. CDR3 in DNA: TGCAGCGTTGACAGGGGGCAGTCAGATACGCAGTATTTT.

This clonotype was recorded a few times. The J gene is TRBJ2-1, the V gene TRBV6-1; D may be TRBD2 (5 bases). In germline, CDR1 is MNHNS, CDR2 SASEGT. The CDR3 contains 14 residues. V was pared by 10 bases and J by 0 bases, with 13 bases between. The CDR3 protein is CATTTAASYNEQFF. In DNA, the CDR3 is TGTGCCACAACCACAGCGGCCTCCTACAATGAGCAGTTCTTC.

The CDR3 nucleotides are TGCAGTGCTAGACGTCCAGGGGTCTCCTACAATGAGCAGTTCTTC. It encodes CSARRPGVSYNEQFF. J is TRBJ2-1 and V is TRBV20-1; D might be TRBD1 (6 bases). The CDR3 length is 15 residues. Germline V CDR1 and CDR2: DFQATT, SNEGSKA (reference sequence). V was pared by 2 bases and J by 0 bases, with 11 bases between.

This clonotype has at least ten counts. CDR3 in amino acids: CATSDTGPGQKYGELFF. Written as DNA, the CDR3 is TGTGCCACCAGTGACACCGGACCGGGACAGAAGTACGGGGAGCTGTTTTTT. The chain has TRBV24-1 and TRBJ2-2; TRBD1 agrees at 7 bases. Trimming at V came to 4 bases and at J to 7 bases, leaving 14 bases not matched to a gene. This CDR3 is 17 amino acids long. CDR1 and CDR2 from the germline V gene are KGHDR and SFDVKD.

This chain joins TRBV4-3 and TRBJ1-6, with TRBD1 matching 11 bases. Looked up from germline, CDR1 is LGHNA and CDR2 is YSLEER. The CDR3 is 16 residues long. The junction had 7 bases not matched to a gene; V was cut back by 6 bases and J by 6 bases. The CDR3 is CASRGQGAPVNSPLHF. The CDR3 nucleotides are TGCGCCAGCAGAGGACAGGGGGCGCCTGTTAATTCACCCCTCCACTTT.

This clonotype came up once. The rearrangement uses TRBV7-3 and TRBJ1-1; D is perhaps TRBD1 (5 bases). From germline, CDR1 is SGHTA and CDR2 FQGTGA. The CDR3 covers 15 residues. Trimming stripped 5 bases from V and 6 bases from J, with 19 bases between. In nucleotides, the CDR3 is TGTGCCAGCAGCACCGCCGGGACCCGGGACGCTGAAGCTTTCTTT. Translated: CASSTAGTRDAEAFF.

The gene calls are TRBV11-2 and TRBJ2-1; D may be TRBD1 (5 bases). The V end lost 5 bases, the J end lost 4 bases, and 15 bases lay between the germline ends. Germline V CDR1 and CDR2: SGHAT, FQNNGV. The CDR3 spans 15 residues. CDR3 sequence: CASSLGWGVYNEQFF. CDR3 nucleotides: TGTGCCAGCAGCCTCGGGTGGGGCGTATACAATGAGCAGTTCTTC.

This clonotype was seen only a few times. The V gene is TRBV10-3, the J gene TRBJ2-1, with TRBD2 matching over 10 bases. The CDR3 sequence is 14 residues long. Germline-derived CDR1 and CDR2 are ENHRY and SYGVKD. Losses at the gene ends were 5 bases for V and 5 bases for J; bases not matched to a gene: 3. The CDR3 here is CAISTLAGDNEQFF. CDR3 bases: TGTGCCATCAGTACCCTAGCGGGGGACAATGAGCAGTTCTTC.

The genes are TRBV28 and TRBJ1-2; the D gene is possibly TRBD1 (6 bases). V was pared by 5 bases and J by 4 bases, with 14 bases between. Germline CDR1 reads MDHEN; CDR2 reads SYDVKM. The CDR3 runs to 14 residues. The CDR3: CASSNNRASYGYTF. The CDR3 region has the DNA TGTGCCAGCAGTAATAACAGGGCTTCCTATGGCTACACCTTC.

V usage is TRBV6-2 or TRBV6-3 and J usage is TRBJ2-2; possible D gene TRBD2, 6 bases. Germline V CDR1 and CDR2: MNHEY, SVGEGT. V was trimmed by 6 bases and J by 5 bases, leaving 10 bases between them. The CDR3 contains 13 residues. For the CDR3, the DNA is TGTGCCAGCAGATGGGGGGTAACCGGGGAGCTGTTTTTT. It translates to CASRWGVTGELFF.

CDR3 bases: TGTGCCAGCCGACAGATCTCCTACGAGCAGTACTTC. Protein: CASRQISYEQYF. This chain connects TRBV21-1 to TRBJ2-7. TRBV21-1 is assigned pseudogene status. The CDR3 has 12 residues.